The 29 T cell receptor beta chains below come from one sample, sequenced in a study of blood T cell repertoires in COVID-19. The data were produced by immunoSEQ multiplex PCR, yet TCRdb's version contains in-frame clones alone and is incomplete. The profile shows about 250,000 clones, over 75% of them singletons. Sequenced input: PBMCs or T cells enriched from blood (not recorded which). These receptors all stem from a woman in her twenties or thirties who had recovered from COVID-19.

The chain links TRBV10-3 to TRBJ2-2, with 9 bases aligning to TRBD2. Trimming took 7 bases from V and 2 from J; bases not matched to a gene: 8. Germline V CDR1 and CDR2: ENHRY, SYGVKD. The CDR3 is 16 residues long. CDR3 DNA sequence: TGTGCCATCAAACCCGGGACTAGCCTAAACACCGGGGAGCTGTTTTTT. Translation: CAIKPGTSLNTGELFF.

The gene calls are TRBV25-1 and TRBJ1-4; D may be TRBD1 (5 bases). CDR1 and CDR2 from the germline V gene are MGHDK and SYGVNS. This CDR3 spans 13 amino acids. Trimming left V 6 bases short and J 3 bases short, with 8 bases between. CDR3: CASRSGANEKLFF. The CDR3 coding sequence is TGTGCCAGCAGATCGGGGGCTAATGAAAAACTGTTTTTT.

The chain is built from TRBV6-5 and TRBJ2-5; TRBD2 matches at 11 bases. V shed 5 bases and J 4 bases; nucleotides not matched to a gene: 3. CDR3 length equals 14 residues. The germline V gene encodes CDR1 MNHEY and CDR2 SVGAGI. CDR3 protein: CASSPLAGGETQYF. CDR3 nucleotides: TGTGCCAGCAGTCCTCTAGCGGGGGGAGAGACCCAGTACTTC.

J is TRBJ1-3 and V is TRBV7-9, with D possibly being TRBD1 (6 bases). Trimming removed 5 bases from V and 0 bases from J, with 11 bases in between. The CDR3 has 15 residues. CDR1 and CDR2 from the germline V gene are SEHNR and FQNEAQ (reference sequence). CDR3 DNA sequence: TGTGCCAGCAGCCGGGACACCTACTCTGGAAACACCATATATTTT. Its translation is CASSRDTYSGNTIYF.

This chain connects TRBV6-5 to TRBJ1-2; D is unclear. Deletions cut 7 bases from V and 7 bases from J, with 19 bases between. The CDR3 has 14 residues. The germline gives CDR1 MNHEY, CDR2 SVGAGI. CDR3: CASTFGSGSRGYTF. The CDR3 DNA sequence: TGTGCCAGCACATTCGGTTCGGGTTCCCGTGGCTACACCTTC.

The V and J genes are TRBV3-1 (or the pseudogene TRBV3-2) and TRBJ1-5; the D is unclear. The V and J ends lost 0 bases and 0 bases respectively, with 6 bases between them. This CDR3 contains 15 residues. The germline gives CDR1 LGHDT, CDR2 YNNKEL (reference sequence). CDR3 bases: TGTGCCAGCAGCCAAGATACTGTTAGCAATCAGCCCCAGCATTTT. Translation gives CASSQDTVSNQPQHF.

V usage is TRBV2 and J usage is TRBJ1-1, with 12 bases fitting TRBD1. This CDR3 is built from 16 residues. V lost 6 bases and J lost 1; bases outside the gene matches: 6. Germline CDR1 SNHLY, CDR2 FYNNEI. CDR3 sequence reads: CASSAGTGGSNTEAFF. The CDR3 DNA is TGTGCCAGCAGCGCCGGGACAGGGGGCTCGAACACTGAAGCTTTCTTT.

This clone was counted between two and nine times. J is TRBJ2-3 and V is TRBV6-4; weak D call: TRBD1 (6 bases). V lost 6 bases and J 1 base, leaving 11 bases between the germline ends. The CDR3 length is 14 residues. Germline V gene lookup returns CDR1 MRHNA and CDR2 SNTAGT. CDR3 sequence (DNA): TGTGCCAGCAGCCCCGCAGGGGGCACAGATACGCAGTATTTT. Its protein product is CASSPAGGTDTQYF.

CDR3 DNA: TGTGCCAGCAGCCAAGAGTGGACGGGGGGGCCCCATGAGCAGTTCTTC. Translated, it gives CASSQEWTGGPHEQFF. The V gene is TRBV4-2, the J gene TRBJ2-1, with 8 bases aligning to TRBD2. Looked up from germline, CDR1 is LGHNA and CDR2 is YNFKEQ. The CDR3 consists of 16 residues. V dropped 0 bases and J dropped 8; count of bases not matched to a gene: 9.

This chain links TRBV7-6 with TRBJ2-7, with D unresolved. The V and J ends lost 1 base and 4 bases respectively, with 8 bases between them. The CDR3 has 13 residues. Germline lookup yields CDR1 SGHVS and CDR2 FNYEAQ. The CDR3 sequence: CASSLEPRYEQYF. In DNA form, the CDR3 reads TGTGCCAGCAGCTTAGAACCGCGATACGAGCAGTACTTC.

The chain combines TRBV5-1 with TRBJ1-2, with D maybe TRBD1 (6 bases). Trimming shortened V by 6 bases and J by 7 bases, and 16 bases separated the two germline ends. Germline CDR1 SGHRS, CDR2 YFSETQ. The CDR3 spans 13 residues. The CDR3 loop reads CASTLDRLGGYTF. CDR3 coding DNA: TGCGCCAGCACCCTTGACAGGTTGGGTGGCTACACCTTC.

This chain uses TRBV14 with TRBJ1-2; 8 positions match TRBD1. The CDR3 runs 21 residues. Germline lookup yields CDR1 SGHDN and CDR2 FVKESK. J gave up 4 bases and V 0 bases, and 22 bases lay outside the gene matches. This chain's CDR3 is CASSQDPQLTGEIVNCYGYTF. The CDR3 DNA follows: TGTGCCAGCAGCCAAGACCCCCAACTGACAGGGGAGATCGTAAACTGCTATGGCTACACCTTC.

The chain joins TRBV9 to TRBJ2-1, with a weak D call TRBD1 (6 bases). CDR3 length: 15 residues. Germline V gene data show CDR1 as SGDLS and CDR2 as YYNGEE. V was trimmed by 6 bases and J by 5 bases, leaving 18 bases between them. Here the CDR3 reads CASTPRGKKDNEQFF. CDR3 sequence (DNA): TGTGCCAGCACTCCTAGGGGGAAAAAGGACAATGAGCAGTTCTTC.

V and J are TRBV7-3 and TRBJ1-1, with D unresolved. Germline V lookup: CDR1 SGHTA, CDR2 FQGTGA. CDR3 size: 13 residues. V lost 6 bases and J lost 4, with 12 bases in between. In DNA form, the CDR3 reads TGTGCCAGCAGTTCGATGAGCGGCACTGAAGCTTTCTTT. Its protein product is CASSSMSGTEAFF.

The V call is TRBV19, the J call TRBJ2-1; no definite D call. The CDR3 totals 14 residues. V gave up 1 base and J gave up 7 bases, with 11 bases separating them. From germline, CDR1 is LNHDA and CDR2 SQIVND (reference sequence). The CDR3 nucleotides read TGTGCCAGTAGTATAGGAATTCGCAGAAATGAGCAGTTCTTC. This translates into CASSIGIRRNEQFF.

CDR3 amino acids: CAGSGGDREQFF. The DNA of the CDR3 is TGCGCCGGTAGTGGTGGGGACAGGGAGCAGTTCTTC. This chain connects TRBV10-2 to TRBJ2-1; 8 bases map to TRBD1. The CDR3 contains 12 residues. The V and J ends lost 11 bases and 10 bases, in that order; junction bases with no gene match: 10. Germline CDR1 and CDR2: WSHSY and SAAADI.

This rearrangement joins TRBV11-2 to TRBJ2-1; 8 bases are shared with TRBD1. V shed 7 bases and J 9 bases; nucleotides not matched to a gene: 17. CDR3 length: 16 amino acids. Germline CDR1 and CDR2: SGHAT and FQNNGV. Here the CDR3 DNA reads TGTGCCAGCAAACGGATTCGCGGACAGGGCAAGGGTGAGCAGTTCTTC. This translates into CASKRIRGQGKGEQFF.

This clone was seen ten or more times. The genes are TRBV7-2 and TRBJ2-7, with D possibly TRBD1 on 5 matching bases. The CDR3 contains 15 residues. Germline V gene lookup returns CDR1 SGHTA and CDR2 FQGNSA. Trimming stripped 0 bases from V and 7 bases from J, with 16 bases between. The CDR3 spells CASSLASQGKGEQYF. CDR3 coding DNA: TGTGCCAGCAGCTTAGCCTCCCAGGGTAAAGGGGAGCAGTACTTC.

The rearrangement uses TRBV7-9 and TRBJ2-7; TRBD2 aligns across 7 bases. The CDR3 spans 12 residues. The junction had 5 bases not matched to a gene; V was cut back by 5 bases and J by 7 bases. Germline V gene sequence: CDR1 SEHNR, CDR2 FQNEAQ (reference sequence). In nucleotides, the CDR3 is TGTGCCAGCAGCCCACTCGGGAGGGAGCAGTACTTC. Protein: CASSPLGREQYF.

This sequence joins TRBV19 and TRBJ1-1; D gene uncertain. Germline V gene data show CDR1 as LNHDA and CDR2 as SQIVND (reference sequence). The germline V and J ends were trimmed by 7 bases and 0 bases, with 9 bases remaining between them. There are 13 residues in the CDR3. The CDR3 nucleotides read TGTGCCAGTACGTGGCAGGTGAACACTGAAGCTTTCTTT. Translating gives CASTWQVNTEAFF. The complete variable domain, with remaining parts taken from reference TRBV19 and TRBJ1-1, reads DGGITQSPKYLFRKEGQNVTLSCEQNLNHDAMYWYRQDPGQGLRLIYYSQIVNDFQKGDIAEGYSVSREKKESFPLTVTSAQKNPTAFYLCASTWQVNTEAFFGQGTRLTVV.

J is TRBJ1-3 and V is TRBV18; D is possibly TRBD1 (5 bases). This CDR3 has 15 amino acids. V was trimmed by 2 bases and J by 2 bases, leaving 10 bases between them. The germline CDR1 and CDR2 sequences are KGHSH and LQKENI. CDR3 nucleotide sequence: TGTGCCAGCTCACCATCAGGGCCCGCTGGAAACACCATATATTTT. It specifies CASSPSGPAGNTIYF.

The sample holds one count of this clone. The chain employs TRBV5-1 and TRBJ1-3; D is ambiguous. The CDR3 spans 13 residues. The germline gives CDR1 SGHRS, CDR2 YFSETQ. Trimming shortened V by 4 bases and J by 3 bases, and 8 bases separated the two germline ends. The CDR3 loop reads CASSPGLGNTIYF. CDR3 sequence (DNA): TGCGCCAGCAGCCCGGGTCTTGGAAACACCATATATTTT.

The J gene is TRBJ1-1, the V gene TRBV19, with 9 bases aligning to TRBD1. The CDR3 is made up of 12 amino acids. Germline loops: CDR1 LNHDA, CDR2 SQIVND (reference sequence). Trimming took 7 bases from V and 7 from J; bases not matched to a gene: 4. Written as DNA, the CDR3 is TGTGCCAGTACCCACAGGGGGCGTGAAGCTTTCTTT. Translating it yields CASTHRGREAFF.

V and J are TRBV9 and TRBJ1-6, with TRBD1 identical over 7 bases. The J segment lost 6 bases and the V segment lost 5 bases, leaving 2 bases of the junction unmatched. This CDR3 is built from 13 residues. Germline V gene data show CDR1 as SGDLS and CDR2 as YYNGEE. CDR3 in amino acids: CASRGQSNSPLHF. The CDR3 DNA reads TGTGCCAGCAGGGGACAGAGTAATTCACCCCTCCACTTT. The full variable domain, rest sourced from reference TRBV9 and TRBJ1-6, is DSGVTQTPKHLITATGQRVTLRCSPRSGDLSVYWYQQSLDQGLQFLIQYYNGEERAKGNILERFSAQQFPDLHSELNLSSLELGDSALYFCASRGQSNSPLHFGNGTRLTVT.

The CDR3 region has the DNA TGCAGCGTCGGTACAGGGTCTCCTGGAAACACCATATATTTT. It encodes CSVGTGSPGNTIYF. J is TRBJ1-3 and V is TRBV29-1, with D perhaps TRBD1 (6 bases). Looked up from germline, CDR1 is SQVTM and CDR2 is ANQGSEA. The CDR3 is made up of 14 amino acids. Between the trimmed V and J ends, which lost 6 bases and 2 bases, there was a span of 14 bases.

V is TRBV6-6 and J is TRBJ1-2; 9 bases align to TRBD1. The junction had 11 bases not matched to a gene; V was cut back by 6 bases and J by 12 bases. This CDR3 comprises 13 residues. The V gene's germline CDR1 is MNHNY and CDR2 SVGAGI (reference sequence). This chain's CDR3 is CASSQPGQGRNTF. DNA of the CDR3: TGTGCCAGCAGCCAACCGGGACAGGGAAGAAACACCTTC.

J is TRBJ1-5 and V is TRBV27; D is uncertain. V was cut by 6 bases and J by 4 bases, with 16 bases left in between. Germline V gene data show CDR1 as MNHEY and CDR2 as SMNVEV (reference sequence). This CDR3 comprises 15 residues. The CDR3: CASSSGLAANQPQHF. The CDR3 DNA reads TGTGCCAGCAGCTCTGGCCTGGCGGCGAATCAGCCCCAGCATTTT.

V gene TRBV10-3 combines with J gene TRBJ1-5, with D possibly being TRBD1 (5 bases). The CDR3 contains 15 residues. Germline V gives CDR1 ENHRY, CDR2 SYGVKD. The germline V and J ends were trimmed by 6 bases and 4 bases, with 16 bases remaining between them. CDR3 sequence: CAISANSGGNQPQHF. The CDR3 DNA reads as TGTGCCATCAGCGCAAACAGCGGGGGGAATCAGCCCCAGCATTTT.

The chain links TRBV28 to TRBJ2-7, with D perhaps matching TRBD2 (6 bases). This CDR3 is built from 15 residues. CDR1 and CDR2 from the germline V gene are MDHEN and SYDVKM. Trimming pared 11 bases from V and 0 bases from J, leaving 20 bases between. CDR3 in amino acids: CASSVGGGISYEQYF. The CDR3, as DNA: TGTGCCTCGTCGGTTGGGGGAGGTATCTCCTACGAGCAGTACTTC.